Each of the 26 T cell receptor beta chains below was sequenced from the same sample in a study of blood T cell repertoires in COVID-19. Libraries were prepared by immunoSEQ multiplex PCR; TCRdb keeps only in-frame clonotypes and omits some of them. Counted here are more than 110,000 clones, approximately 85% occurring once; the ten biggest clones make up about 4.3%. The source material was peripheral blood. The receptors shown here come from a woman aged 80 or over with acute or convalescent COVID-19.

The rearrangement joins TRBV19 to TRBJ1-5, with 7 bases lining up with TRBD1. Trimming removed 4 bases from V and 5 bases from J; junction bases left unmatched: 8. The V gene's germline CDR1 is LNHDA and CDR2 SQIVND (reference sequence). This CDR3 is built from 15 residues. In DNA, the CDR3 is TGTGCCAGTAGTACATCGACAGGGAGGTATCAGCCCCAGCATTTT. It codes for CASSTSTGRYQPQHF.

The J gene is TRBJ1-1, the V gene TRBV5-4; D not certain. Looked up from germline, CDR1 is SGHNT and CDR2 is YYREEE (reference sequence). Trimming took 4 bases from V and 1 from J, leaving 11 bases between them. The CDR3 is 14 amino acids. The CDR3 is CASSLATPNTEAFF. The CDR3, as DNA: TGTGCCAGCAGCCTAGCTACTCCGAACACTGAAGCTTTCTTT.

The chain has TRBV27 and TRBJ2-1, with 13 bases aligning to TRBD2. The germline V gene has CDR1 MNHEY and CDR2 SMNVEV (reference sequence). The CDR3 is made up of 15 amino acids. With 7 bases clipped from V and 10 bases from J, the junction kept 10 bases outside the gene matches. The CDR3 coding sequence is TGTGCCAGCACCCTTACTAGCGGGAGGGCCCGAGAGCAGTTCTTC. It yields the protein CASTLTSGRAREQFF.

This rearrangement joins TRBV20-1 to TRBJ1-6, with no clear D. This CDR3 spans 13 amino acids. Germline CDR1 is DFQATT and CDR2 is SNEGSKA (reference sequence). Trimming pared 3 bases from V and 9 bases from J, leaving 12 bases between. The DNA of the CDR3 is TGCAGTGCTAGTCGAGGGCCGGGTTCACCCCTCCACTTT. Its translation: CSASRGPGSPLHF.

The sample holds a few counts of this clone. The rearrangement links TRBV7-3 to TRBJ1-6; 7 bases align to TRBD1. CDR3 length equals 15 residues. J gave up 7 bases and V 2 bases, and 5 bases lay outside the gene matches. CDR1 and CDR2 (germline): SGHTA, FQGTGA. The CDR3 reads CASSLEGQLNSPLHF. In DNA, the CDR3 is TGTGCCAGCAGCTTAGAGGGACAGCTAAATTCACCCCTCCACTTT.

This clone was observed a few times. The gene calls are TRBV29-1 and TRBJ2-7; D not resolved. This CDR3 has 11 residues. Germline values: CDR1 SQVTM, CDR2 ANQGSEA. Trimming pared 5 bases from V and 3 bases from J, leaving 8 bases between. This CDR3 reads CSVLSNYEQYF. CDR3 in DNA: TGCAGCGTTCTAAGTAACTACGAGCAGTACTTC.

The genes are TRBV7-8 and TRBJ2-1; D is possibly TRBD1 (5 bases). The CDR3 has 15 amino acids. Germline V gene lookup returns CDR1 SGHVS and CDR2 FQNEAQ. V lost 7 bases and J 0 bases, leaving 13 bases between the germline ends. This CDR3 reads CASNLRVNSYNEQFF. The CDR3 nucleotides are TGTGCCAGCAACCTCAGGGTAAACTCCTACAATGAGCAGTTCTTC. The variable domain in full, with the rest retrieved from reference TRBV7-8 and TRBJ2-1, is GAGVSQSPRYKVAKRGQDVALRCDPISGHVSLFWYQQALGQGPEFLTYFQNEAQLDKSGLPSDRFFAERPEGSVSTLKIQRTQQEDSAVYLCASNLRVNSYNEQFFGPGTRLTVL.

J is TRBJ2-3 and V is TRBV10-3, with TRBD1 matching over 7 bases. V gave up 6 bases and J gave up 0 bases; unmatched junction bases: 3. CDR3 length: 14 amino acids. Germline values: CDR1 ENHRY, CDR2 SYGVKD. The CDR3 nucleotides read TGTGCCATCAGGGGACAGAGAAGCACAGATACGCAGTATTTT. It yields the protein CAIRGQRSTDTQYF.

The rearrangement joins TRBV18 to TRBJ2-3; no clear D gene. Trimming shortened V by 3 bases and J by 3 bases, and 7 bases separated the two germline ends. CDR1 is KGHSH, CDR2 LQKENI, per germline. The CDR3 covers 13 residues. The DNA for the CDR3 is TGTGCCAGCTCACCTATCGTGACAGATACGCAGTATTTT. Its translation is CASSPIVTDTQYF.

The CDR3 DNA follows: TGTGCCAGCAGCTTAGTTTCAGGGAATGGGTACGCTTTCTTT. This codes for CASSLVSGNGYAFF. This chain uses TRBV7-8 with TRBJ1-1; TRBD1 might be the D (5 bases). The CDR3 is 14 residues long. The V and J ends lost 1 base and 11 bases respectively, with 17 bases between them. Germline V gene data show CDR1 as SGHVS and CDR2 as FQNEAQ. The full variable domain, in which reference TRBV7-8 and TRBJ1-1 provide the parts outside the CDR3, is GAGVSQSPRYKVAKRGQDVALRCDPISGHVSLFWYQQALGQGPEFLTYFQNEAQLDKSGLPSDRFFAERPEGSVSTLKIQRTQQEDSAVYLCASSLVSGNGYAFFGQGTRLTVV.

This CDR3 reads CASSQEGDRVGGYTF. As DNA, the CDR3 is TGTGCCAGCAGCCAAGAGGGCGACAGGGTAGGAGGCTACACCTTC. The rearrangement joins TRBV3-1 (or the pseudogene TRBV3-2) to TRBJ1-2; 7 nucleotides line up with TRBD1. J lost 8 bases, V lost 0 bases, and 9 bases had no gene match. The CDR3 is made up of 15 amino acids. Germline CDR1 LGHDT, CDR2 YNNKEL (reference sequence).

The J gene is TRBJ2-1, the V gene TRBV9; the match to TRBD2 covers 7 bases. Germline V gives CDR1 SGDLS, CDR2 YYNGEE. The V gene end was trimmed by 3 bases and the J gene end by 7 bases; junction bases not matched to a gene: 10. The CDR3 contains 15 residues. The CDR3 coding sequence is TGTGCCAGCAGCGCGGGACTAAAAGGAAGTAATGAGCAGTTCTTC. This sequence encodes CASSAGLKGSNEQFF. Based on the CDR3 plus reference TRBV9 and TRBJ2-1, the full variable domain is DSGVTQTPKHLITATGQRVTLRCSPRSGDLSVYWYQQSLDQGLQFLIQYYNGEERAKGNILERFSAQQFPDLHSELNLSSLELGDSALYFCASSAGLKGSNEQFFGPGTRLTVL.

The chain has TRBV7-6 and TRBJ2-1; tentative D call: TRBD1 (5 bases). The CDR3 contains 17 residues. The V and J ends lost 1 base and 4 bases respectively, with 17 bases between them. Germline CDR1 reads SGHVS; CDR2 reads FNYEAQ. CDR3 region: CASSLDAPQGVYNEQFF. As DNA, the CDR3 is TGTGCCAGCAGCTTAGACGCCCCCCAAGGGGTTTACAATGAGCAGTTCTTC.

The gene calls are TRBV6-5 and TRBJ1-6, with 8 bases aligning to TRBD1. V trimming: 6 bases; J trimming: 2 bases; junction bases outside the gene matches: 3. Germline V gene data show CDR1 as MNHEY and CDR2 as SVGAGI. The CDR3 sequence is 15 residues long. The CDR3 protein is CASRRQGTYNSPLHF. The DNA of the CDR3 is TGTGCCAGCAGAAGACAGGGGACCTATAATTCACCCCTCCACTTT.

The V and J genes are TRBV6-5 and TRBJ2-5, with D maybe TRBD2 (6 bases). This CDR3 comprises 16 residues. The V and J ends lost 0 bases and 4 bases respectively, with 15 bases between them. Per the germline V gene, CDR1 is MNHEY and CDR2 is SVGAGI. CDR3 nucleotide sequence: TGTGCCAGCAGTTACTCTACGGCGGGATCTACAGAGACCCAGTACTTC. Amino acids: CASSYSTAGSTETQYF.

The gene calls are TRBV5-1 and TRBJ2-3; 10 bases are a match to TRBD2. In germline, CDR1 is SGHRS, CDR2 YFSETQ. The CDR3 extends over 15 amino acids. The V and J ends lost 2 bases and 4 bases, in that order; junction bases with no gene match: 4. The CDR3 spells CASSFSGGPPDTQYF. The CDR3 DNA is TGCGCCAGCAGCTTTAGCGGGGGGCCCCCAGATACGCAGTATTTT.

V and J are TRBV5-8 and TRBJ2-7; 8 bases are shared with TRBD1. The CDR3 is 16 amino acids. Per germline, CDR1 SGHTS and CDR2 YDEGEE. The V segment lost 4 bases and the J segment 0 bases; nucleotides outside the gene matches: 9. CDR3 sequence reads: CASSTLGQGFSYEQYF. DNA for the CDR3: TGTGCCAGCAGCACCCTCGGACAGGGTTTCTCCTACGAGCAGTACTTC.

J is TRBJ1-1 and V is TRBV11-1, with D hard to call. The V gene lost 0 bases and the J gene lost 4 bases, with 12 bases spanning the gap. The CDR3 has 15 residues. Per germline, CDR1 SGHAT and CDR2 FQDESV (reference sequence). In DNA, the CDR3 is TGTGCCAGCAGCTTAGCGGTTCGGGGATTCACTGAAGCTTTCTTT. Translating gives CASSLAVRGFTEAFF. Full variable domain (missing parts from reference TRBV11-1 and TRBJ1-1): EAEVAQSPRYKITEKSQAVAFWCDPISGHATLYWYRQILGQGPELLVQFQDESVVDDSQLPKDRFSAERLKGVDSTLKIQPAELGDSAMYLCASSLAVRGFTEAFFGQGTRLTVV.

V and J are TRBV7-2 and TRBJ2-7, with 10 bases fitting TRBD1. CDR1 is SGHTA, CDR2 FQGNSA, per germline. V was clipped by 4 bases and J by 3 bases; unmatched bases: 3. The CDR3 length is 14 residues. The CDR3 DNA is TGTGCCAGCAGCTCCCGGGACAGGGGCTACGAGCAGTACTTC. Amino acid sequence: CASSSRDRGYEQYF.

The rearrangement uses TRBV11-2 and TRBJ1-1, with TRBD1 as a possible D gene (6 bases). CDR3 length: 14 residues. V was shortened by 4 bases and J by 4 bases, with 13 bases between the two germline ends. Germline V gives CDR1 SGHAT, CDR2 FQNNGV. DNA of the CDR3: TGTGCCAGCAGCTATACAGGGTTTTCCACTGAAGCTTTCTTT. It translates to CASSYTGFSTEAFF.

V is TRBV7-2 and J is TRBJ1-1; the match to TRBD1 covers 7 bases. Germline CDR1 is SGHTA and CDR2 is FQGNSA. This CDR3 is built from 15 residues. J lost 0 bases, V lost 7 bases, and 8 bases had no gene match. The CDR3 reads CASNSQGGVNTEAFF. The CDR3 DNA follows: TGTGCCAGCAACTCCCAGGGGGGTGTGAACACTGAAGCTTTCTTT.

The rearrangement links TRBV29-1 to TRBJ2-5, with 8 bases identical to TRBD2. There are 13 residues in the CDR3. CDR1 SQVTM and CDR2 ANQGSEA come from the germline V gene. Trimming removed 0 bases from V and 4 bases from J; junction bases left unmatched: 1. The CDR3 region has the DNA TGCAGCGTTGAAGAGAGCGGGGGAGAGACCCAGTACTTC. Its protein is CSVEESGGETQYF.

In its sample, this clone was seen a few times. The CDR3 loop reads CATHSSGNTIYF. Written as DNA, the CDR3 is TGTGCCACTCACAGCTCTGGAAACACCATATATTTT. The V gene is TRBV6-5, the J gene TRBJ1-3; D is ambiguous. Germline V gives CDR1 MNHEY, CDR2 SVGAGI. Deletions cut 10 bases from V and 0 bases from J, with 7 bases between. The CDR3 is 12 amino acids.

The chain combines TRBV7-9 with TRBJ1-4; 9 positions match TRBD1. Germline lookup yields CDR1 SEHNR and CDR2 FQNEAQ (reference sequence). The CDR3 is 16 amino acids. V was clipped by 5 bases and J by 4 bases; unmatched bases: 8. CDR3 sequence reads: CASSPGQGPFNEKLFF. CDR3 sequence (DNA): TGTGCCAGCAGCCCCGGACAGGGGCCCTTTAATGAAAAACTGTTTTTT. Variable domain in full (rest from reference TRBV7-9 and TRBJ1-4): DTGVSQNPRHKITKRGQNVTFRCDPISEHNRLYWYRQTLGQGPEFLTYFQNEAQLEKSRLLSDRFSAERPKGSFSTLEIQRTEQGDSAMYLCASSPGQGPFNEKLFFGSGTQLSVL.

V gene TRBV28 combines with J gene TRBJ1-2, with TRBD1 matching 8 bases. The CDR3 length is 15 residues. The trim removed 7 bases at V and 8 bases at J, leaving 15 bases unmatched. Germline assignment: CDR1 MDHEN and CDR2 SYDVKM. CDR3 DNA sequence: TGTGCCAGCAAACTGGGTGGGACAGGCATAATGGGCTACACCTTC. This encodes CASKLGGTGIMGYTF.

This clone was recorded a few times. This chain joins TRBV15 and TRBJ1-3; a weak D match, TRBD1 (5 bases). V lost 4 bases and J lost 2, with 15 bases in between. The germline V gene has CDR1 LNHNV and CDR2 YYDKDF (reference sequence). CDR3 length: 16 amino acids. CDR3 DNA sequence: TGTGCCACCAGCAAAGTAGGGGAAGGGACTGGAAACACCATATATTTT. Translation: CATSKVGEGTGNTIYF.